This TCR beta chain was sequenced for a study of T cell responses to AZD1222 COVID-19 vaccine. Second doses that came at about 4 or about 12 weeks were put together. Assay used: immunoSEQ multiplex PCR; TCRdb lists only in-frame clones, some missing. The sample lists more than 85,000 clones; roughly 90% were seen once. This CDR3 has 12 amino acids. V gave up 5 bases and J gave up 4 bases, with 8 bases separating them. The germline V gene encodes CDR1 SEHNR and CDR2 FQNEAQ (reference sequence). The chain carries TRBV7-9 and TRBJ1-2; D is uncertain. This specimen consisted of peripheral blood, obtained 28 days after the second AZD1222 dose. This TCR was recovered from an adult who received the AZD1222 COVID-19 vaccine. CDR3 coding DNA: TGTGCCAGCAGCAGGCGACCCTATGGCTACACCTTC. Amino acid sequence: CASSRRPYGYTF.